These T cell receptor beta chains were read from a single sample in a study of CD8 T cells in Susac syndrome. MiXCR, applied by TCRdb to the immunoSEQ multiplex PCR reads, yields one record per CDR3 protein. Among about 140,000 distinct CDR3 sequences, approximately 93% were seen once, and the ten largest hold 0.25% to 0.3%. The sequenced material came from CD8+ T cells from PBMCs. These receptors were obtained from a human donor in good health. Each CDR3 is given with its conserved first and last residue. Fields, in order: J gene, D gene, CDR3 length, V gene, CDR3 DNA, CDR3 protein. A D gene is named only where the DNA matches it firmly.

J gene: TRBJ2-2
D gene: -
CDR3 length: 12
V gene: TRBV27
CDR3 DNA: TGTGCCAGCAGTCCGTTGGTCGGGGAGCTGTTTTTT
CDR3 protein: CASSPLVGELFF

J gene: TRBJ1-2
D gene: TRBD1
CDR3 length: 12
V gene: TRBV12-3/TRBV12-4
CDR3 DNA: TGTGCCAGCAGTTTAGCGGGGACAGACTACACCTTC
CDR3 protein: CASSLAGTDYTF

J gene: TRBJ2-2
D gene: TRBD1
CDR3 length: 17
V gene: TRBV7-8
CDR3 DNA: TGTGCCAGCAGCTTAGCGCGGGCAGGGGGCGACACCGGGGAGCTGTTTTTT
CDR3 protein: CASSLARAGGDTGELFF

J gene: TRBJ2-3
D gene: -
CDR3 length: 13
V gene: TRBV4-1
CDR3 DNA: TGCGCCAGCAGCCAGCTCAACTTCGATACGCAGTATTTT
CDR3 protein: CASSQLNFDTQYF

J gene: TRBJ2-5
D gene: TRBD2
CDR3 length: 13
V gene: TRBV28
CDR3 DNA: TGTGCCAGCACCCGGACTAGCGAAGAGACCCAGTACTTC
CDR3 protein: CASTRTSEETQYF

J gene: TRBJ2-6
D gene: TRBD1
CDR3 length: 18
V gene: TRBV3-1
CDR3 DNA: TGTGCCAGCAGCCAAGGGGTAGGGGGCAACTCTGGGGCCAACGTCCTGACTTTC
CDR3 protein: CASSQGVGGNSGANVLTF

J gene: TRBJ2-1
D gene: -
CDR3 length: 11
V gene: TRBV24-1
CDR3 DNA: TGTGCCACCAGTGTTGATCATGAGCAGTTCTTC
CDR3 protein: CATSVDHEQFF

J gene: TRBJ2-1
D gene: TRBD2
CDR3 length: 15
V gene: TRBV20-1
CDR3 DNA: TGCAGTGCTAGCAGCCGGACTAGCGGGTACAATGAGCAGTTCTTC
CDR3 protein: CSASSRTSGYNEQFF

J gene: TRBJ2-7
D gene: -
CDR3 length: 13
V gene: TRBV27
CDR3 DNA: TGTGCCAGCAATAGCGGTAGCTCCTACGAGCAGTACTTC
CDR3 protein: CASNSGSSYEQYF

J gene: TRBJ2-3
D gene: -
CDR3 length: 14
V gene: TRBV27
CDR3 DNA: TGTGCCAGCAGTTTCCCAGGGGGCACAGATACGCAGTATTTT
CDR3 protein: CASSFPGGTDTQYF

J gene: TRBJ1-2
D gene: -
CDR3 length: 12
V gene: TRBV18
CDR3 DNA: TGTGCCAGCTCACAGGACTCCGATGGCTACACCTTC
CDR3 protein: CASSQDSDGYTF

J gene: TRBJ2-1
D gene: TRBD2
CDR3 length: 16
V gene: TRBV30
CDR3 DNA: TGTGCCTGGAGCCCCCGGACTAGCGGGGGTCGGGATGAGCAGTTCTTC
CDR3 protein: CAWSPRTSGGRDEQFF

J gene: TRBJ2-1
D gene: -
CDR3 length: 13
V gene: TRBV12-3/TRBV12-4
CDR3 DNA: TGTGCCAGCAAAAGTAGCGAGGACAATGAGCAGTTCTTC
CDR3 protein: CASKSSEDNEQFF

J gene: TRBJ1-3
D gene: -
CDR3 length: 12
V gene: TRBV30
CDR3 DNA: TGTGCCTCGACAGCTTATCGAAACACCATATATTTT
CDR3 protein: CASTAYRNTIYF

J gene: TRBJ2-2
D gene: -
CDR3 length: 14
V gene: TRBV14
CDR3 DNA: TGTGCCAGCAGCCACCGGGGTGGCACCGGGGAGCTGTTTTTT
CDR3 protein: CASSHRGGTGELFF

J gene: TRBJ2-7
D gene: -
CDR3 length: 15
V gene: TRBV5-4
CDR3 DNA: TGTGCCAGCAGCTTGGATGGCGGTAATACCTACGAGCAGTACTTC
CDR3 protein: CASSLDGGNTYEQYF

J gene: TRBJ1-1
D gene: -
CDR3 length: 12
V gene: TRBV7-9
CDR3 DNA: TGTGCCAGCAGCCAGATGAACACTGAAGCTTTCTTT
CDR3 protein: CASSQMNTEAFF

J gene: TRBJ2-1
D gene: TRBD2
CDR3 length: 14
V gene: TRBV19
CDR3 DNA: TGTGCCAGTACAGGGACTAGCGGGAGAAGTGAGCAGTTCTTC
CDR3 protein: CASTGTSGRSEQFF